This T cell receptor beta chain was identified in a study of CD8 T cells in Susac syndrome (dated by TCRdb to between 2017 and 2020). In the study overall: Repertoire sequencing was used to test whether CD8+ T cell activation and differentiation in Susac syndrome was antigen driven. The clonality of the CD8+ T cell repertoire was compared across approximately eleven healthy donors, about 14 Susac syndrome patients and under 18 multiple sclerosis patients.

Peripheral blood CD8+ and CD4+ T cells from healthy donors, Susac syndrome patients and multiple sclerosis patients were profiled by high-throughput TCR beta sequencing. Multiple sclerosis controls were treatment-naive patients with stable or active relapsing-remitting disease fulfilling revised McDonald criteria. Bulk CD8+ and CD4+ T cells were purified by magnetic negative isolation, whereas CD8+ TEMRA cells were enriched by FACS. Blood was collected in EDTA tubes and processed within 24 hours, with PBMCs isolated through density gradient centrifugation. PBMCs intended for TCR sequencing were frozen in liquid nitrogen and were later thawed in a 37 degrees C water bath. The sorted or isolated CD4+, CD8+ and CD8+ TEMRA cells reached a purity of at least 90%. V trim: 2 bases; J trim: 6 bases; unmatched bases: 4. CDR1 and CDR2 are drawn from the germline V gene (reference sequence): GTSNPN, SVGIG. The cysteine opens and the phenylalanine closes a CDR3 of 15 amino acids. Solely the CDR3 DNA is kept, with 45 bases framed from the first base.

RNA was extracted using the RNeasy kit, and about 0.5 to 1 ug of the RNA was reverse transcribed with random hexamers. The immunoSEQ multiplex PCR assay, covering 54 Vbeta and 13 Jbeta segments, was used to amplify TCR beta CDR3 regions. PCR amplification bias was corrected using a synthetic template baseline for primer optimization and computational correction. Regarding the original processing steps: Reads were annotated to V, D and J genes according to IMGT and were analyzed with immunoSEQ Analyzer, with only productive sequences retained. Clonality was calculated as one minus the Shannon entropy normalized by log2 of the number of productive unique sequences. Public and private clones were assessed among the 100 most prevalent clones of each patient and control. Susac-specific clones were defined as absent from healthy and MS cohorts, roughly 1,100 published viral clones and other ImmuneACCESS disease sequences. The raw public reads went through TCRdb reprocessing: fastp at Q25, MiXCR clone calling, in-frame beta chains kept. Identical CDR3 protein sequences are pooled into one entry, listed with their most common genes and DNA. The V and J calls and clone size are TCRdb's, not the authors'. Across this sample there are some 120,000 distinct CDR3 sequences, with more than 75% seen only once. Over 0.2% of the sample is held by the ten biggest clonotypes.

Concerning this clonotype itself: Its antigen remains undetermined. It has no much larger one-base neighbor in the sample; base qualities were not kept.

Findings and caveats that apply to the study as a whole: The number of individuals in the TCR sequencing and HLA analysis was recognized as being relatively small.

The rearranged chain carries TRBV30 and TRBJ2-1; 13 bases in the middle match TRBD2. Material: CD8+ T cells from PBMCs. The source is a human donor with multiple sclerosis. Here the CDR3 is given as CAWSFGTSGINEQFF. The nucleotide sequence reads as follows: TGTGCCTGGAGTTTCGGGACTAGCGGGATCAATGAGCAGTTCTTC.